These T cell receptor beta chains were read from a single sample in a study of graft-versus-host responses after intestinal transplantation. No cognate antigen is known for these TCRs. Produced via immunoSEQ multiplex PCR; TCRdb's table is partial and in-frame only. The sample includes roughly 92,000 clones, 85% to 90% seen only once; the top ten take around 0.11%. Here the sequenced sample was unstimulated CD4+ T cells sorted from spleen or lymph node cells, taken before intestinal transplant. These receptors were collected from a human donor who received an intestinal transplant. CDR3s include the opening cysteine and the closing phenylalanine or tryptophan. Fields, in order: D gene, J gene, V gene, clone size, CDR3 protein, CDR3 DNA. The D gene is left open where the match is weak. The size field is filled for only some rows; it gives once, few, many or a size class.

>TRBD2|TRBJ2-1|TRBV27|-
CASSPLGERGLMGANEQFF
TGTGCCAGCAGTCCCCTCGGGGAGCGGGGGCTGATGGGGGCGAATGAGCAGTTCTTC
>-|TRBJ2-1|TRBV9|-
CASSVDGGHYNEQFF
TGTGCCAGCAGCGTAGATGGCGGACACTACAATGAGCAGTTCTTC
>-|TRBJ2-7|TRBV7-2|-
CASSLSGGSSYEQYF
TGTGCCAGCAGCTTATCTGGCGGCAGCTCCTACGAGCAGTACTTC
>-|TRBJ1-1|TRBV6-5|-
CASRSGTLNTEAFF
TGTGCCAGCAGGTCCGGGACACTGAACACTGAAGCTTTCTTT
>-|TRBJ2-2|TRBV6-1|-
CAATPDGVVTGELFF
TGTGCCGCGACCCCGGACGGGGTGGTGACCGGGGAGCTGTTTTTT
>TRBD2|TRBJ2-1|TRBV5-1|-
CASSLGSGGAGNEQFF
TGCGCCAGCAGCTTAGGGAGCGGGGGGGCGGGGAATGAGCAGTTCTTC
>-|TRBJ1-4|TRBV6-5|-
CASSQARQVGQLFF
TGTGCCAGCAGTCAAGCCCGACAGGTGGGGCAACTGTTTTTT
>-|TRBJ2-7|TRBV9|once
CASRLNKANKYEQYF
TGTGCCAGCCGACTTAATAAGGCCAATAAGTACGAGCAGTACTTC
>-|TRBJ1-2|TRBV5-1|-
CASSLVAGVDSWNYGYTF
TGCGCCAGCAGCTTGGTGGCGGGTGTGGACTCGTGGAACTATGGCTACACCTTC
>-|TRBJ2-7|TRBV5-1|few
CASSLEEAREQYF
TGCGCCAGCAGCTTGGAGGAGGCTCGGGAGCAGTACTTC
>-|TRBJ2-7|TRBV11-2|-
CASSLGPDSTYEQYF
TGTGCCAGCAGCTTAGGTCCGGACAGTACCTACGAGCAGTACTTC
>-|TRBJ1-4|TRBV2|few
CASTEGRRNEKLFF
TGTGCCAGCACCGAGGGAAGACGGAATGAAAAACTGTTTTTT
>TRBD1|TRBJ1-5|TRBV2|-
CASSGSTGRQPQHF
TGTGCCAGCAGTGGTTCGACAGGGCGACAGCCCCAGCATTTT
>TRBD2|TRBJ2-1|TRBV13|-
CASSQLAGVTNEQFF
TGTGCCAGCAGCCAACTAGCGGGGGTTACAAATGAGCAGTTCTTC
>-|TRBJ1-6|TRBV10-1|-
CARRGPNSPLHF
TGCGCCAGGCGGGGTCCTAATTCACCCCTCCACTTT
>-|TRBJ1-2|TRBV9|-
CASSAQSGPGGYTF
TGTGCCAGCAGCGCCCAGTCAGGGCCGGGTGGCTACACCTTC
>-|TRBJ2-7|TRBV18|-
CASSPPGRRGEQYF
TGTGCCAGCTCACCACCCGGCCGCCGGGGCGAGCAGTACTTC
>-|TRBJ2-7|TRBV10-2|-
CASLIGGAGSLYEQYF
TGCGCCAGCCTGATTGGCGGGGCCGGTTCTCTTTACGAGCAGTACTTC
>TRBD1|TRBJ1-1|TRBV10-3|once
CAISDRGNTEAFF
TGTGCCATCAGCGACAGGGGGAACACTGAAGCTTTCTTT
>-|TRBJ1-2|TRBV2|once
CASSERWSQYGYTF
TGTGCCAGCAGTGAACGCTGGAGCCAGTATGGCTACACCTTC
>-|TRBJ2-1|TRBV10-3|-
CAISNRHAEQFF
TGTGCCATCAGTAACAGGCACGCTGAGCAGTTCTTC